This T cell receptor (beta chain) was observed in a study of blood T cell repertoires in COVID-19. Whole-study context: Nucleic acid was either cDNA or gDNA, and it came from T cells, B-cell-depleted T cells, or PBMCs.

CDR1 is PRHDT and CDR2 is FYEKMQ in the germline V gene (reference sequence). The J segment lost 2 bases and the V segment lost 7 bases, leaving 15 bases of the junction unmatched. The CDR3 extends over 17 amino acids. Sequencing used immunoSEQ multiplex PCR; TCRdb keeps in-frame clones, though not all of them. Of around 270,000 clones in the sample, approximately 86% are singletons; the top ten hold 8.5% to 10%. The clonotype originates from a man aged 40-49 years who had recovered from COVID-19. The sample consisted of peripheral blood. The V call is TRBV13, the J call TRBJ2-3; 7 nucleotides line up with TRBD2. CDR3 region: CASNPPGGDYNTDTQYF. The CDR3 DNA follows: TGTGCCAGCAACCCCCCTGGCGGGGACTATAACACAGATACGCAGTATTTT.